This entry lists 20 T cell receptor beta chains sequenced from one sample in a study of OX40 agonist ivuxolimab in advanced cancers. Generated by immunoSEQ multiplex PCR, the TCRdb table keeps only in-frame clones and is missing some. The repertoire holds about 89,000 clones, 70% to 90% seen once, with 0.25% to 0.3% in the top ten. The sequences come from CD4+ or CD8+ T cells sorted from blood, collected in a trial of the OX40 agonist ivuxolimab. Source of these receptors: an adult with an advanced solid tumor such as melanoma, head and neck, liver or kidney cancer.

The gene calls are TRBV6-5 and TRBJ1-6; 7 bases are a match to TRBD1. This CDR3 is built from 13 residues. The germline CDR1 and CDR2 sequences are MNHEY and SVGAGI. The J segment lost 13 bases and the V segment lost 5 bases, leaving 8 bases of the junction unmatched. The DNA of the CDR3 is TGTGCCAGCAGTCAAGGACAGGTCCTTCCCCTCCACTTT. Its translation: CASSQGQVLPLHF.

V and J are TRBV5-1 and TRBJ2-2; no definite D call. Per the germline V gene, CDR1 is SGHRS and CDR2 is YFSETQ. V gave up 4 bases and J gave up 1 base, with 11 bases separating them. This CDR3 spans 15 amino acids. CDR3 sequence: CASSPPNQNTGELFF. The CDR3 DNA reads as TGCGCCAGCAGCCCCCCCAACCAGAACACCGGGGAGCTGTTTTTT.

The J gene is TRBJ1-2, the V gene TRBV2; 8 bases line up with TRBD1. Trimming at V came to 5 bases and at J to 7 bases, leaving 9 bases not matched to a gene. CDR1 is SNHLY, CDR2 FYNNEI, per germline. This CDR3 has 14 amino acids. The CDR3 nucleotides read TGTGCCAGCAGTACCGGGACAGGAAGAGTTGGCTACACCTTC. This encodes CASSTGTGRVGYTF.

The chain carries TRBV5-4 and TRBJ1-2, with 11 bases aligning to TRBD1. V lost 4 bases and J lost 5; bases outside the gene matches: 10. Germline-derived CDR1 and CDR2 are SGHNT and YYREEE (reference sequence). There are 16 residues in the CDR3. CDR3 sequence reads: CASSPPGTGGQYGYTF. CDR3 DNA: TGTGCCAGCAGCCCACCCGGGACAGGGGGTCAGTATGGCTACACCTTC.

This clone was observed a handful of times. This chain uses TRBV5-6 with TRBJ1-1; a possible D gene is TRBD1 (5 bases). Per the germline V gene, CDR1 is SGHDT and CDR2 is YYEEEE. Trimming pared 2 bases from V and 1 base from J, leaving 9 bases between. There are 14 residues in the CDR3. The CDR3 nucleotides read TGTGCCAGCAGCTTTTGGGACCGGAACACTGAAGCTTTCTTT. Translated, it gives CASSFWDRNTEAFF.

This sequence joins TRBV5-5 and TRBJ1-3; D is perhaps TRBD1 (6 bases). CDR3 length: 17 residues. Trimming took off 3 bases at V and 1 base at J, with 17 bases between the two ends. The germline CDR1 and CDR2 sequences are SGHKS and YYEKEE (reference sequence). The CDR3 bases are TGTGCCAGCAGCTCCCCCCAGGGGACTTTTTCTGGAAACACCATATATTTT. Translated, it gives CASSSPQGTFSGNTIYF.

The V call is TRBV21-1, the J call TRBJ1-3; the DNA was not used to check the table's D call, TRBD1. TRBV21-1 is classified as a pseudogene. The CDR3 sequence is 16 residues long. DNA for the CDR3: TGTGCCAGCAGCAAAGAGACAGGCCGCTCTGGAAACACCATATATTTT. Translating it yields CASSKETGRSGNTIYF.

The V and J genes are TRBV6-5 and TRBJ1-4; D ambiguous. Germline CDR1 reads MNHEY; CDR2 reads SVGAGI. The CDR3 is made up of 14 amino acids. Trimming cost V 7 bases and J 10 bases, with 19 bases left between them. The CDR3 DNA is TGTGCCAGCACCACCTTATTTCAGAGAGGAAAACTGTTTTTT. Amino acids: CASTTLFQRGKLFF.

About this clone itself: Within the sample, other DNA sequences also encode this same CDR3. The gene calls are TRBV5-4 and TRBJ2-5; 8 bases fit TRBD2. This CDR3 has 13 residues. Germline CDR1 SGHNT, CDR2 YYREEE (reference sequence). V was clipped by 0 bases and J by 5 bases; unmatched bases: 0. The CDR3 sequence is CASSLAGGETQYF. Here the CDR3 DNA reads TGTGCCAGCAGCTTGGCGGGAGGGGAGACCCAGTACTTC.

The chain has TRBV5-1 and TRBJ1-5; D gene unclear. The germline V and J ends were trimmed by 5 bases and 3 bases, with 12 bases remaining between them. Germline-derived CDR1 and CDR2 are SGHRS and YFSETQ. The CDR3 is 14 residues long. As DNA, the CDR3 is TGCGCCAGCAGTCGGTCTGGGGACAATCAGCCCCAGCATTTT. It specifies CASSRSGDNQPQHF.

This chain joins TRBV11-2 and TRBJ1-2; 9 bases map to TRBD1. CDR3 length: 16 residues. Germline V lookup: CDR1 SGHAT, CDR2 FQNNGV. V gave up 3 bases and J gave up 4 bases; unmatched junction bases: 9. The CDR3 loop is CASSFHRGRNPYGYTF. In nucleotides, the CDR3 is TGTGCCAGCAGCTTTCACAGGGGGCGCAACCCCTATGGCTACACCTTC.

J is TRBJ1-4 and V is TRBV6-5; TRBD1 might be the D (5 bases). Germline CDR1 and CDR2: MNHEY and SVGAGI. The V end lost 5 bases, the J end lost 7 bases, and 14 bases lay between the germline ends. The CDR3 has 14 amino acids. CDR3 DNA sequence: TGTGCCAGCAGTGTCCTTCGGGGGGGTGAAAAACTGTTTTTT. Its translation: CASSVLRGGEKLFF.

Here the CDR3 DNA reads TGTGCCAGCAGCCCTCGGGCTTCAAGCTCTGGGGCCAACGTCCTGACTTTC. Protein: CASSPRASSSGANVLTF. The chain recombines TRBV27 with TRBJ2-6; no firm D call. Germline values: CDR1 MNHEY, CDR2 SMNVEV (reference sequence). V was clipped by 6 bases and J by 0 bases, with 15 bases between them. The CDR3 has 17 amino acids. Full variable domain (rest looked up from reference TRBV27 and TRBJ2-6): EAQVTQNPRYLITVTGKKLTVTCSQNMNHEYMSWYRQDPGLGLRQIYYSMNVEVTDKGDVPEGYKVSRKEKRNFPLILESPSPNQTSLYFCASSPRASSSGANVLTFGAGSRLTVL.

The rearrangement joins TRBV20-1 to TRBJ2-7; no clear D gene. Looked up from germline, CDR1 is DFQATT and CDR2 is SNEGSKA (reference sequence). The CDR3 consists of 11 residues. V lost 3 bases, J lost 10 bases, and 13 bases lay in between. CDR3 sequence reads: CSASLLGFQYF. CDR3 DNA: TGCAGTGCTAGCCTCCTAGGATTTCAGTACTTC.

The table lists this clone with a count of one. The CDR3 protein is CASSFITGQYGYTF. The CDR3 nucleotides are TGTGCCAGCAGCTTCATTACAGGACAGTATGGCTACACCTTC. This chain uses TRBV6-5 with TRBJ1-2; tentatively, D is TRBD1 (6 bases). Trimming cost V 6 bases and J 5 bases, with 16 bases left between them. The CDR3 has 14 residues. The V gene's germline CDR1 is MNHEY and CDR2 SVGAGI.

The rearrangement joins TRBV2 to TRBJ1-5, with 7 bases fitting TRBD1. The CDR3 runs 13 residues. Per germline, CDR1 SNHLY and CDR2 FYNNEI. V lost 7 bases and J lost 2; bases outside the gene matches: 2. The CDR3 protein is CASNTGGNQPQHF. Here the CDR3 DNA reads TGTGCCAGCAATACAGGGGGCAATCAGCCCCAGCATTTT.

The chain joins TRBV7-2 to TRBJ2-5, with D unresolved. Germline V gives CDR1 SGHTA, CDR2 FQGNSA. V was shortened by 0 bases and J by 4 bases, with 9 bases between the two germline ends. The CDR3 is 14 amino acids. The CDR3 DNA follows: TGTGCCAGCAGCTTAGCCGGGTCGGTAGAGACCCAGTACTTC. It translates to CASSLAGSVETQYF.

The rearrangement uses TRBV18 and TRBJ2-5, with unresolved D. Germline CDR1 reads KGHSH; CDR2 reads LQKENI. The CDR3 is made up of 13 amino acids. The germline V and J ends were trimmed by 1 base and 4 bases, with 7 bases remaining between them. Here the CDR3 DNA reads TGTGCCAGCTCACCACGGGATGGAGAGACCCAGTACTTC. This codes for CASSPRDGETQYF.

The chain joins TRBV19 to TRBJ2-1; D call uncertain. CDR3 size: 14 residues. The V gene lost 7 bases and the J gene lost 6 bases, with 16 bases spanning the gap. Looked up from germline, CDR1 is LNHDA and CDR2 is SQIVND (reference sequence). The CDR3 bases are TGTGCCAGTACCCAAGGGCGGAGAGGCAATGAGCAGTTCTTC. Protein product: CASTQGRRGNEQFF.

The V gene is TRBV6-4, the J gene TRBJ1-2, with D perhaps matching TRBD1 (5 bases). The CDR3 runs 13 residues. The germline gives CDR1 MRHNA, CDR2 SNTAGT. V shed 0 bases and J shed 6 bases, with 8 bases lying between them. CDR3 sequence (DNA): TGTGCCAGCAGTGACTCGGGGGGTGATGGCTACACCTTC. Translation: CASSDSGGDGYTF.